This TCR beta chain was sequenced for a study of T cells in Graves' hyperthyroidism and ophthalmopathy. What was amplified from RNA transcripts were TCR beta CDR3 regions. The HTBI set primed first-round TCR CDR3 RT-PCR. TCRdb processed the multiplex PCR reads anew with MiXCR; each CDR3 protein has one entry. This table holds roughly 240,000 distinct CDR3 sequences, more than 20% found once. Germline V lookup: CDR1 MNHEY, CDR2 SVGAGI. CDR3 size: 15 residues. V was shortened by 4 bases and J by 6 bases, with 18 bases between the two germline ends. Sequencing was done on a sample of blood. The chain combines TRBV6-5 with TRBJ1-2, with TRBD1 as a possible D gene (6 bases). The origin of this receptor is a middle-aged woman with Graves' ophthalmopathy. CDR3 in amino acids: CASSSLGRDTDGYTF. In DNA, the CDR3 is TGTGCCAGCAGTTCCCTGGGTAGGGACACGGATGGCTACACCTTC.